This T cell receptor (beta chain) comes out of a study of Ad26.COV2.S vaccination and SARS-CoV-2 variants. Treatment: some 20 received Ad26.COV2.S at low or high dose, single or two shots; several received placebo; per-sample allocation not given. Sampling was performed 63 days after the first vaccine or placebo injection. Assay: immunoSEQ multiplex PCR; the TCRdb copy retains only in-frame clones and omits some. The top ten hold more than 3.5% of the sample, which has about 440,000 clones, 90% seen once. V shed 3 bases and J shed 1 base, with 9 bases lying between them. The CDR3 totals 15 residues. Germline V gives CDR1 MNHNS, CDR2 SASEGT.

The specimen was peripheral blood, collected in a trial of Ad26.COV2.S vaccine versus placebo. The TCR was taken from a person between 18 and 59 years old who received the Ad26.COV2.S COVID-19 vaccine or a placebo. The chain employs TRBV6-1 and TRBJ1-4; possible D gene TRBD1, 5 bases. CDR3 in DNA: TGTGCCAGCAGTGACCCCGGGGGAACTAATGAAAAACTGTTTTTT. This sequence encodes CASSDPGGTNEKLFF.